The 21 T cell receptor beta chains below come from one sample, sequenced in a study of beta chain features in type 1 diabetes. Expressed TCRB transcripts were sequenced after all isolated RNA was converted to cDNA. The method was immunoSEQ multiplex PCR; TCRdb's version includes in-frame clones alone and lacks a portion of them. The sample has under 950,000 clones, about a sixth seen once; the top ten hold 0.02% to 0.025%. Sequencing was performed on naive CD4+ T cells from blood. The source of these receptors is a woman aged 18-29 years in good health.

V usage is TRBV7-8 and J usage is TRBJ2-5, with 8 bases lining up with TRBD2. This CDR3 region has 13 residues. J lost 4 bases, V lost 6 bases, and 4 bases had no gene match. Germline V gene data show CDR1 as SGHVS and CDR2 as FQNEAQ. For the CDR3, the DNA is TGTGCCAGCAGGTTTAGCGGGACAGAGACCCAGTACTTC. Its translation is CASRFSGTETQYF.

The table lists this clone with a few counts. The chain links TRBV9 to TRBJ2-1; 7 bases are shared with TRBD2. The CDR3 length is 13 residues. Germline CDR1 and CDR2: SGDLS and YYNGEE. The ends lost 3 bases at V and 10 bases at J; junction bases unmatched: 7. The CDR3 DNA reads TGTGCCAGCAGCGAGGAGCCGGGACTAGAGCAGTTCTTC. The encoded protein is CASSEEPGLEQFF. Supplemented by reference TRBV9 and TRBJ2-1, the full variable domain reads DSGVTQTPKHLITATGQRVTLRCSPRSGDLSVYWYQQSLDQGLQFLIQYYNGEERAKGNILERFSAQQFPDLHSELNLSSLELGDSALYFCASSEEPGLEQFFGPGTRLTVL.

This clone was found a few times. The V and J genes are TRBV4-3 and TRBJ2-7; possibly TRBD1 or TRBD2 for D (5 bases each). Germline CDR1 and CDR2: LGHNA and YSLEER. The CDR3 runs to 13 residues. Trimming took 1 base from V and 4 from J, leaving 8 bases between them. Here the CDR3 reads CASSQGGGYEQYF. DNA of the CDR3: TGCGCCAGCAGCCAAGGTGGGGGATACGAGCAGTACTTC.

The rearrangement joins TRBV19 to TRBJ1-2; TRBD1 matches at 7 bases. Trimming took 3 bases from V and 7 from J; bases not matched to a gene: 20. CDR3 size: 18 residues. Germline V gives CDR1 LNHDA, CDR2 SQIVND (reference sequence). CDR3 region: CASSMVYIGQDLLSGYTF. CDR3 bases: TGTGCCAGTAGTATGGTATATATCGGACAGGACCTCCTAAGTGGCTACACCTTC.

The rearrangement joins TRBV6-6 to TRBJ1-5; weak D call: TRBD1 (5 bases). The V gene lost 5 bases and the J gene lost 1 base, with 15 bases spanning the gap. The length of the CDR3 is 16 residues. Germline-derived CDR1 and CDR2 are MNHNY and SVGAGI (reference sequence). The CDR3 region has the DNA TGTGCCAGCAGTCGAAGATCCCGACAGAGCAATCAGCCCCAGCATTTT. It translates to CASSRRSRQSNQPQHF.

This clone was seen only once. The rearrangement links TRBV6-6 to TRBJ1-2; D possibly corresponds to TRBD1 (5 bases). V lost 3 bases to trimming and J lost 5 bases, with 16 bases between them. The germline gives CDR1 MNHNY, CDR2 SVGAGI (reference sequence). The CDR3 has 15 residues. The CDR3 DNA reads TGTGCCAGCAGTTATGAGCAGGGTAGAGGGTATGGCTACACCTTC. Protein: CASSYEQGRGYGYTF.

The genes are TRBV5-4 and TRBJ2-7, with D uncertain. Germline lookup yields CDR1 SGHNT and CDR2 YYREEE (reference sequence). This CDR3 is 15 amino acids long. Trimming removed 4 bases at V and 0 bases at J, with 14 bases between. The CDR3 nucleotides read TGTGCCAGCAGCCAAGATGATGGCTTCTCCTACGAGCAGTACTTC. Translated, it gives CASSQDDGFSYEQYF.

The gene calls are TRBV7-9 and TRBJ2-3, with D unclear. Germline V gene data show CDR1 as SEHNR and CDR2 as FQNEAQ (reference sequence). V was pared by 0 bases and J by 4 bases, with 8 bases between. The CDR3 runs 14 residues. The CDR3 spells CASSLAWVADTQYF. The CDR3 region has the DNA TGTGCCAGCAGCTTAGCGTGGGTTGCAGATACGCAGTATTTT.

This clone was detected only a few times. V is TRBV19 and J is TRBJ1-2; D gene ambiguous. V was cut by 2 bases and J by 1 base, with 8 bases left in between. The germline V gene encodes CDR1 LNHDA and CDR2 SQIVND (reference sequence). The CDR3 spans 14 residues. This CDR3 is CASSILVGNYGYTF. The CDR3 DNA follows: TGTGCCAGTAGTATACTTGTGGGTAACTATGGCTACACCTTC.

The chain has TRBV28 and TRBJ2-5; possible D gene TRBD1, 8 bases. The CDR3 sequence is 16 residues long. Germline CDR1 and CDR2: MDHEN and SYDVKM. V lost 5 bases and J lost 2, with 18 bases in between. In nucleotides, the CDR3 is TGTGCCAGCAGTACCCCAACAGGGGGGGTACAAGAGACCCAGTACTTC. It codes for CASSTPTGGVQETQYF.

The rearrangement uses TRBV6-6 and TRBJ2-7; D not resolved. The CDR3 has 15 amino acids. The V gene's germline CDR1 is MNHNY and CDR2 SVGAGI (reference sequence). Trimming stripped 0 bases from V and 6 bases from J, with 15 bases between. Here the CDR3 reads CASSYSTRALTEQYF. CDR3 in DNA: TGTGCCAGCAGTTACTCGACTCGCGCTCTGACCGAGCAGTACTTC.

This clone was counted a few times. The V gene is TRBV5-1, the J gene TRBJ2-3, with TRBD2 matching over 10 bases. The CDR3 consists of 16 residues. J lost 2 bases, V lost 4 bases, and 7 bases had no gene match. The germline V gene has CDR1 SGHRS and CDR2 YFSETQ. CDR3 nucleotides: TGCGCCAGCAGCGGAACCGGGACTAGCGTCACAGATACGCAGTATTTT. Translated: CASSGTGTSVTDTQYF. The entire variable domain, with the rest obtained from reference TRBV5-1 and TRBJ2-3, is as follows: KAGVTQTPRYLIKTRGQQVTLSCSPISGHRSVSWYQQTPGQGLQFLFEYFSETQRNKGNFPGRFSGRQFSNSRSEMNVSTLELGDSALYLCASSGTGTSVTDTQYFGPGTRLTVL.

Here the CDR3 reads CASSLLANIAGELFF. CDR3 nucleotide sequence: TGTGCCAGCAGCTTATTGGCAAATATTGCCGGGGAGCTGTTTTTT. The chain employs TRBV7-9 and TRBJ2-2; unclear D gene. Trimming cost V 2 bases and J 6 bases, with 13 bases left between them. The CDR3 sequence is 15 residues long. CDR1 and CDR2 (germline): SEHNR, FQNEAQ (reference sequence).

The J gene is TRBJ2-5, the V gene TRBV10-3, with a possible D match to TRBD1 (6 bases). Germline loops: CDR1 ENHRY, CDR2 SYGVKD. V was trimmed by 10 bases and J by 5 bases, leaving 20 bases between them. CDR3 length: 14 residues. CDR3 sequence reads: CATQGTTVRETQYF. In nucleotides, the CDR3 is TGTGCCACCCAGGGGACGACGGTTAGGGAGACCCAGTACTTC.

In its sample, this clone was seen a few times. V gene TRBV7-2 combines with J gene TRBJ2-1; D is possibly TRBD2 (5 bases). Germline V gives CDR1 SGHTA, CDR2 FQGNSA. This CDR3 comprises 11 residues. The V and J ends lost 5 bases and 12 bases respectively, with 11 bases between them. CDR3 sequence (DNA): TGTGCCAGCAGCCCCGGGGTGGGGCAGTTCTTC. It specifies CASSPGVGQFF.

This clone was detected only a few times. The chain has TRBV29-1 and TRBJ2-6; D is uncertain. CDR1 is SQVTM, CDR2 ANQGSEA, per germline. This CDR3 is 15 amino acids long. Trimming left V 2 bases short and J 0 bases short, with 8 bases between. In DNA form, the CDR3 reads TGCAGCGTTGAAACGACGGACTCTGGGGCCAACGTCCTGACTTTC. Residues: CSVETTDSGANVLTF.

The chain employs TRBV18 and TRBJ2-7; the match to TRBD1 covers 7 bases. From germline, CDR1 is KGHSH and CDR2 LQKENI. The CDR3 consists of 14 residues. V was pared by 3 bases and J by 0 bases, with 2 bases of the junction left unmatched. This CDR3 is CASSPGQISYEQYF. In DNA, the CDR3 is TGTGCCAGCTCACCGGGACAGATCTCCTACGAGCAGTACTTC. Combining the CDR3 with reference TRBV18 and TRBJ2-7 gives the whole variable domain NAGVMQNPRHLVRRRGQEARLRCSPMKGHSHVYWYRQLPEEGLKFMVYLQKENIIDESGMPKERFSAEFPKEGPSILRIQQVVRGDSAAYFCASSPGQISYEQYFGPGTRLTVT.

This sequence joins TRBV5-1 and TRBJ2-3; 7 positions agree with TRBD1. The CDR3 is 16 residues long. Trimming cost V 2 bases and J 3 bases; bases outside gene matches: 9. CDR1 is SGHRS, CDR2 YFSETQ, per germline. The CDR3 loop reads CASSFETGSITDTQYF. CDR3 bases: TGCGCCAGCAGCTTCGAGACAGGGTCGATTACAGATACGCAGTATTTT.

This chain links TRBV7-3 with TRBJ2-2, with D possibly TRBD1 on 5 matching bases. This CDR3 has 18 residues. Germline values: CDR1 SGHTA, CDR2 FQGTGA. V was trimmed by 1 base and J by 1 base, leaving 16 bases between them. CDR3 in amino acids: CASSLRFGAPGNTGELFF. The CDR3, as DNA: TGTGCCAGCAGCTTAAGATTTGGGGCCCCCGGGAACACCGGGGAGCTGTTTTTT.

The chain combines TRBV4-3 with TRBJ2-1; 7 bases agree with TRBD1. V dropped 4 bases and J dropped 3; count of bases not matched to a gene: 9. This CDR3 contains 16 residues. Germline V CDR1 and CDR2: LGHNA, YSLEER. This chain's CDR3 is CASSPAGQEHYNEQFF. The CDR3 DNA reads TGCGCCAGCAGCCCGGCTGGACAGGAGCACTACAATGAGCAGTTCTTC.

This clone turned up a few times. The chain recombines TRBV4-3 with TRBJ2-7; 9 bases are a match to TRBD1. The CDR3 covers 15 residues. V lost 3 bases to trimming and J lost 5 bases; unmatched junction nucleotides: 8. Germline CDR1 is LGHNA and CDR2 is YSLEER. CDR3 protein: CASSQIPGQGHEQYF. CDR3 nucleotides: TGCGCCAGCAGCCAGATTCCGGGACAGGGCCACGAGCAGTACTTC.